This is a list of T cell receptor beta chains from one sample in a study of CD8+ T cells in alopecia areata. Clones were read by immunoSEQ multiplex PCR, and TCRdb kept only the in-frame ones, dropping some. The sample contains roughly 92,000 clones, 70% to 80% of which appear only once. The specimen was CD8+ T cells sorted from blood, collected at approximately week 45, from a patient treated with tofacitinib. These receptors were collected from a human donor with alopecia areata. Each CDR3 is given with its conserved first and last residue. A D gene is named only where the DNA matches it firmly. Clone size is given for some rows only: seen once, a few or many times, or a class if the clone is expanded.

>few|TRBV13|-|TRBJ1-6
TGTGCCAGCAGCTTAGAGGGGGACCTTAATTCACCCCTCCACTTT
CASSLEGDLNSPLHF
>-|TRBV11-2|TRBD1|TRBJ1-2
TGTGCCAGCAGCTTAAACTGGGGACAGGGGGCGAAGGACTATGGCTACACCTTC
CASSLNWGQGAKDYGYTF
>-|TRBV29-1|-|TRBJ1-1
TGCAGCGTTGACAGGGGTGATTACACTGAAGCTTTCTTT
CSVDRGDYTEAFF
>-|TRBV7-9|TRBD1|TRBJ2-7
TGTGCCAGCAGCACACAGGGGGACCGCTACGAGCAGTACTTC
CASSTQGDRYEQYF
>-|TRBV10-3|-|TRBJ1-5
TGTGCCATCAGTGATGGGCAGGGAAATCAGCCCCAGCATTTT
CAISDGQGNQPQHF
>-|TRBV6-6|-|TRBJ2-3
TGTGCCAGCAGTCGTTTCGTGGCAGATACGCAGTATTTT
CASSRFVADTQYF
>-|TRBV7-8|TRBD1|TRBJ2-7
TGTGCCAGCAGCTTAGTGGGAGGGACAGGGGGAGTCTACGAGCAGTACTTC
CASSLVGGTGGVYEQYF
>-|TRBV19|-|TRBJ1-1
TGTGCCAGTACCCCCAGGGTGGCAGTGGGGCACACTGAAGCTTTCTTT
CASTPRVAVGHTEAFF
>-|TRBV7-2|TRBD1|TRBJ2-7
TGTGCCAGCAGCTTAGCTAGGGGGCCAGCCGAGCAGTACTTC
CASSLARGPAEQYF
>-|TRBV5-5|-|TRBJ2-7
TGTGCCAGCAGCCCGTCCGGGGGATCCCTCGAGCAGTACTTC
CASSPSGGSLEQYF
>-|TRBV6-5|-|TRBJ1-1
TGTGCCAGCACCGGAGGACTGATGAACACTGAAGCTTTCTTT
CASTGGLMNTEAFF
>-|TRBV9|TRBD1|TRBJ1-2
TGTGCCAGCAGTGCTACAGGGGAGTATGGCTACACCTTC
CASSATGEYGYTF
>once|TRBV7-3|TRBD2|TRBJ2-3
TGTGCCAGCAGCTCGTTCGGGACTAGGGTTCAATATTTT
CASSSFGTRVQYF
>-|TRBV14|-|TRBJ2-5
TGTGCCAGCAGCCAAGCCGAGGAGACCCAGTACTTC
CASSQAEETQYF
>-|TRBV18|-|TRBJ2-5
TGTGCCAGCTCACCACTGGAAGGCCTCCAAGAGACCCAGTACTTC
CASSPLEGLQETQYF
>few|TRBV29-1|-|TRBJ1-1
TGCAGCGTTGCTGAGGGAGCAGAAGCTTTCTTT
CSVAEGAEAFF
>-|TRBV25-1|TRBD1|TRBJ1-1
TGTGCCAGCAGGAAGGGGACAGGGGGAGGCACTGAAGCTTTCTTT
CASRKGTGGGTEAFF
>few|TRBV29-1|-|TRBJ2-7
TGCAGCGTTGACGGGGATGGCTACGAGCAGTACTTC
CSVDGDGYEQYF
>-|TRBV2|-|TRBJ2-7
TGTGCCAGCAGTGGGTCGGAAAGCTCCTACGAGCAGTACTTC
CASSGSESSYEQYF
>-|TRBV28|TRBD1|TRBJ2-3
TGTGCCAGCAGTGGGACAGAGAATACAGATACGCAGTATTTT
CASSGTENTDTQYF
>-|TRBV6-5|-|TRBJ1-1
TGTGCCAGCAGTTACTCATCCGGGGGAGGCACTGAAGCTTTCTTT
CASSYSSGGGTEAFF
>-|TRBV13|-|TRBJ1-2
TGTGCCAGCAGCATCGAGACAGCCCGCGAGGGCTACACCTTC
CASSIETAREGYTF
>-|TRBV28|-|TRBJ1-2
TGTGCCAGCAGTCCTCCGGGGGAACAGGGTAACTATGGCTACACCTTC
CASSPPGEQGNYGYTF
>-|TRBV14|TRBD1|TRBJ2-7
TGTGCCAGCAGCCATTTCGACAGGGCCTACGAGCAGTACTTC
CASSHFDRAYEQYF
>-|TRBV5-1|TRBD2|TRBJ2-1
TGCGCCAGCAGCTCCAGGCTAGCGGGGGAGTCCTACAATGAGCAGTTCTTC
CASSSRLAGESYNEQFF
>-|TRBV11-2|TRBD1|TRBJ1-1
TGTGCCAGCAGCCTATGGACAGGGGAGGGAGAGGCTTTCTTT
CASSLWTGEGEAFF
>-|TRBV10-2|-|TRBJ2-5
TGCGCCAGCAACGGCGGGGTAGAGACCCAGTACTTC
CASNGGVETQYF
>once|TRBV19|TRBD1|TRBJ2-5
TGTGCCAGTAGTATAAAGGGACAGCAAGAGACCCAGTACTTC
CASSIKGQQETQYF
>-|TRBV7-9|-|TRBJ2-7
TGTGCCAGCAGCTCAGAGGACAGTTTCTACGAGCAGTACTTC
CASSSEDSFYEQYF
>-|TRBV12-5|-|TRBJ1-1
TGTGCTAGTGGTTTGTTTGACACTGAAGCTTTCTTT
CASGLFDTEAFF